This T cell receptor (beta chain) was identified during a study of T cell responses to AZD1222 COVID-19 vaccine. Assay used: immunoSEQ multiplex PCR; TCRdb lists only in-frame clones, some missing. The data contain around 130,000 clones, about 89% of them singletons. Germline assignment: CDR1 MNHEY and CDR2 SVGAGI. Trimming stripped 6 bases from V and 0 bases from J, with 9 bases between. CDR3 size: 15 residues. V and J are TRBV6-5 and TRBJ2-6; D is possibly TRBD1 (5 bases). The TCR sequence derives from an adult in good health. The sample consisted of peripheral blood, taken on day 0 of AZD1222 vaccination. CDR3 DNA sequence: TGTGCCAGCAGCGAGGACAACTCTGGGGCCAACGTCCTGACTTTC. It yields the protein CASSEDNSGANVLTF.